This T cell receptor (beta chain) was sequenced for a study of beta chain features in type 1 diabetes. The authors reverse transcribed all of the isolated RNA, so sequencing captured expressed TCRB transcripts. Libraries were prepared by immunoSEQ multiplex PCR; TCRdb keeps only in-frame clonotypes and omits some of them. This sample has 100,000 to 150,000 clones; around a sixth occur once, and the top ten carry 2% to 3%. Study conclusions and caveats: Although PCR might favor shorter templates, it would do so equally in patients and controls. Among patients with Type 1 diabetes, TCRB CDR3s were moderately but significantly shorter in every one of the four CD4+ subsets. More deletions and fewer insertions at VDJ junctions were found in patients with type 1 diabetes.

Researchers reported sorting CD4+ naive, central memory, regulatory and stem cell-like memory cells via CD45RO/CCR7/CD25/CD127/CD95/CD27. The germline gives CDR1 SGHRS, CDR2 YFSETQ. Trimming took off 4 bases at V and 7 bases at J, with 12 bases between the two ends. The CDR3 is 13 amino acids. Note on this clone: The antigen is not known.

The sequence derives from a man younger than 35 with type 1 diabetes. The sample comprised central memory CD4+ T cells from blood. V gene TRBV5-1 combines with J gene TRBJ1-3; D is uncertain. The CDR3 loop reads CASSEPYGNTIYF. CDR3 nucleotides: TGCGCCAGCAGCGAGCCATACGGGAACACCATATATTTT.